Reported below is one T cell receptor (beta chain). This sample was taken from a study of OX40 agonist ivuxolimab in advanced cancers. The method was immunoSEQ multiplex PCR; TCRdb's version includes in-frame clones alone and lacks a portion of them. Of around 39,000 clones in the sample, under 85% were seen once. Germline CDR1 MNHEY, CDR2 SVGAGI. This CDR3 has 13 residues. The rearrangement uses TRBV6-5 and TRBJ2-5, with 8 bases identical to TRBD1. The end of the DNA is better explained by TRBJ2-7, so the J call may be wrong. The receptor was isolated from an adult with an advanced solid tumor such as melanoma, head and neck, liver or kidney cancer. Sequenced material: CD4+ or CD8+ T cells sorted from blood, taken in a trial of the OX40 agonist ivuxolimab. CDR3 sequence: CASRPGQAYEQYF. In nucleotides, the CDR3 is TGTGCCAGCAGACCGGGACAGGCCTACGAGCAGTACTTC.